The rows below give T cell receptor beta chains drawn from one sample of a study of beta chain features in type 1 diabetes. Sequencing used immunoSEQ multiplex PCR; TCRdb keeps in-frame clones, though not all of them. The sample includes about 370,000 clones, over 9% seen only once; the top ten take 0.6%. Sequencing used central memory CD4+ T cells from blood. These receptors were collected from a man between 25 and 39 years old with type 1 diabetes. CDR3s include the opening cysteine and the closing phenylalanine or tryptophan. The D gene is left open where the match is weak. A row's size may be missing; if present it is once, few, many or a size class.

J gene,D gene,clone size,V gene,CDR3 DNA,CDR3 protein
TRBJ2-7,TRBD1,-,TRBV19,TGTGCCAGTAGTGCCCAGACAGGGGGCTCGGCGGAGCAGTACTTC,CASSAQTGGSAEQYF
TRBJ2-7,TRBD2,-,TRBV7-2,TGTGCCAGCAGCTTAGGGGGAGGGTTCAGCTACGAGCAGTACTTC,CASSLGGGFSYEQYF
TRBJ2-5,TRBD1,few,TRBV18,TGTGCCAGCTCACCACCGGGACAGGGAGGAGAGACCCAGTACTTC,CASSPPGQGGETQYF
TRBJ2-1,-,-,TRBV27,TGTGCCAGCAGCCCTCTTGGACAGAAACGCTCCTACAATGAGCAGTTCTTC,CASSPLGQKRSYNEQFF
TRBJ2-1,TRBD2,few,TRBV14,TGTGCCAGCAGTCCTTACTACGGGACTAGCGGCTACAATGAGCAGTTCTTC,CASSPYYGTSGYNEQFF
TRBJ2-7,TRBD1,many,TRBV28,TGTGCCAGCTGGACAGGGAGCACCTACGAGCAGTACTTC,CASWTGSTYEQYF
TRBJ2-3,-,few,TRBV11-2,TGTGCCAGCAGCCCCCTGGGCTTCGGTACGCAGTATTTT,CASSPLGFGTQYF
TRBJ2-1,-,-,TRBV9,TGTGCCAGCAGCGGACTCTCCTGGGGCAATGAGCAGTTCTTC,CASSGLSWGNEQFF
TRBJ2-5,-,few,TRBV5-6,TGTGCCAGCAGCTTGTTGCAGGGTACCCAAGAGACCCAGTACTTC,CASSLLQGTQETQYF
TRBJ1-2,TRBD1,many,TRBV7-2,TGTGCCAGCAGCTTCCCACAGGGGTATGGCTACACCTTC,CASSFPQGYGYTF
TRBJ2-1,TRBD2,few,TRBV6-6,TGTGCCAGCAGTCCACGAACACTAGCGACCTACAATGAGCAGTTCTTC,CASSPRTLATYNEQFF
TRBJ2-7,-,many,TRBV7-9,TGTGCCATCCTTCGACAGGAAACTGACGAGCAGTACTTC,CAILRQETDEQYF
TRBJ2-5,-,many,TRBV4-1,TGCGCCAGCAGCGCCGACTACTCAGAGACCCAGTACTTC,CASSADYSETQYF